This T cell receptor (beta chain) was sequenced for a study of blood T cell repertoires in COVID-19. The assay was immunoSEQ multiplex PCR, and TCRdb's table has in-frame clones only and misses some. Seen here are about 220,000 clones, less than 85% observed once, and the top ten hold 7.2%. This clone was counted a single time. CDR1 is LGHDT and CDR2 is YNNKEL in the germline V gene (reference sequence). With V trimmed by 4 bases and J by 2 bases, 5 bases remained unmatched. CDR3 size: 15 residues. This sequence originates from a woman between 70 and 85 years old with acute or convalescent COVID-19. Sample: peripheral blood. The rearrangement links TRBV3-1 (or the pseudogene TRBV3-2) to TRBJ2-3; 8 bases fit TRBD1. In nucleotides, the CDR3 is TGTGCCAGCAGCCGCAGACAGGGGTCCACAGATACGCAGTATTTT. Translated, it gives CASSRRQGSTDTQYF.